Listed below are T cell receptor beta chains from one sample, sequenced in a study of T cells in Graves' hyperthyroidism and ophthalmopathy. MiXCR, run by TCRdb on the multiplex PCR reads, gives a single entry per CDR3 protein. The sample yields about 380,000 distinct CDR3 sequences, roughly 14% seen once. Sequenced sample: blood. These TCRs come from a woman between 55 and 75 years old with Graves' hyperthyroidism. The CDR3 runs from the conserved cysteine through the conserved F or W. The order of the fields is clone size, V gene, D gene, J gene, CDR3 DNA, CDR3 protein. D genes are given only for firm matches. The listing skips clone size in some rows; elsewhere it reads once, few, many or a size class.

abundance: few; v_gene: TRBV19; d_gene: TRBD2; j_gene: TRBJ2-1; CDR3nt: TGTGCCAGTAGCGTCACTAGCGGGAGGGCCAGTGAGCAGTTCTTC; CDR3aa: CASSVTSGRASEQFF
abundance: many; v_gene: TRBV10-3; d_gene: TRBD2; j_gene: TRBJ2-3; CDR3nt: TGTGCCATCAGCTCCTACGGACAGGTCGGGACTAGCGGGAAAAGCACAGATACGCAGTATTTT; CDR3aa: CAISSYGQVGTSGKSTDTQYF
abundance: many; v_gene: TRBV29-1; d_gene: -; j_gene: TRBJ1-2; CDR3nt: TGCAGCGTTGAGGACAAGGCAGTCTATGGCTACACCTTC; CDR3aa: CSVEDKAVYGYTF
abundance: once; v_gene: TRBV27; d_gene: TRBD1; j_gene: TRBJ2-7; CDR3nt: TGTGCCAGCAGTGAACACAGGGGGCCCTACGAGCAGTACTTC; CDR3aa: CASSEHRGPYEQYF
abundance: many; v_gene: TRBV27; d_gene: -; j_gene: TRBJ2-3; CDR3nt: TGTGCCAGCAGTTTTCGACAGGCGGTTGGGTATACGCAGTATTTT; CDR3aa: CASSFRQAVGYTQYF
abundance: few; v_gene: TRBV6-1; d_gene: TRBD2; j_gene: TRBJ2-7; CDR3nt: TGTGCCAGCAGTGAACTAGCGGGCCCAGGGCAGTACTTC; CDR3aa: CASSELAGPGQYF
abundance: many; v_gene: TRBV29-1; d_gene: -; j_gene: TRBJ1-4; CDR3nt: TGCAGCGGACGGCGGGGAACTAATGAAAAACTGTTTTTT; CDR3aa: CSGRRGTNEKLFF
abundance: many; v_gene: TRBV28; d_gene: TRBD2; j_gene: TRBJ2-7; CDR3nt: TGTGCCAGCAGTTTAAGGACTAGCGGGAGGACCTACGAGCAGTACTTC; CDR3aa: CASSLRTSGRTYEQYF
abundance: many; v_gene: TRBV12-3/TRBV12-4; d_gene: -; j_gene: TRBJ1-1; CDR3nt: TGTGCCAGCAGTTTAATGGGGGGGACGACCGCTGAAGCTTTCTTT; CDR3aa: CASSLMGGTTAEAFF
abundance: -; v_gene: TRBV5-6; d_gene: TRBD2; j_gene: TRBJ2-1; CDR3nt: TGTGCCAGCGGATACACCGGGACTAGCGGGGGGCAGTTCTTC; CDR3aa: CASGYTGTSGGQFF
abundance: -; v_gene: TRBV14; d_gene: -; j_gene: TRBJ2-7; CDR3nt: TGTGCCAGCAGCCTCCTTATGGTCGACGAGCAGTACTTC; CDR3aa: CASSLLMVDEQYF
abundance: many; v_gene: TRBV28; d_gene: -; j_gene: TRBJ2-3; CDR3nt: TGTGCCAGCACCTCTTCGGATACGCAGTATTTT; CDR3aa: CASTSSDTQYF
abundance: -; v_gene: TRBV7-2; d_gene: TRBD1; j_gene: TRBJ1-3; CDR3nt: TGTGCCAGCAGCTTCGCGGGACAGGGAGGAAACACCATATATTTT; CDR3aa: CASSFAGQGGNTIYF
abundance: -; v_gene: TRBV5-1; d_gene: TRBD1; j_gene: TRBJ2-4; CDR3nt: TGCGCCAGCACCCGCGCGGGACAGGGCCCCAAAAACATTCAGTACTTC; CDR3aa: CASTRAGQGPKNIQYF
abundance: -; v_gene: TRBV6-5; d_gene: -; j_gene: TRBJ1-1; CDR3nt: TGTGCCAGCAGTTACACTCCAGGCACTGAAGCTTTCTTT; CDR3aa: CASSYTPGTEAFF
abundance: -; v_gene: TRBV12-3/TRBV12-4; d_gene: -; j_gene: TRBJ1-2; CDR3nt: TGTGCCAGCAGTCCCGACAGAATCTATGGCTACACCTTC; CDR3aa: CASSPDRIYGYTF
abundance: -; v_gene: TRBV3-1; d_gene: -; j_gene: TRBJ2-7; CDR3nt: TGTGCCAGCAGGAAGGGGGAAAATGAGGGAGAGCAGTACTTC; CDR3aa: CASRKGENEGEQYF